This TCR beta chain was sequenced in a study of blood T cell repertoires in COVID-19. Sequenced by immunoSEQ multiplex PCR; TCRdb stores in-frame clones only, minus some. The sample includes 65,000 to 90,000 clones, 79% seen only once; the top ten take about 26%. Trimming left V 1 base short and J 5 bases short, with 6 bases between. From germline, CDR1 is SGHTA and CDR2 FQGNSA. The CDR3 runs to 13 residues. The chain recombines TRBV7-2 with TRBJ2-1; D remains ambiguous. The sequence was obtained from a man in his 60s with active or convalescent COVID-19. The sample comprised peripheral blood. This CDR3 reads CASSLGRNNEQFF. CDR3 bases: TGTGCCAGCAGCTTAGGCAGAAACAATGAGCAGTTCTTC.